The next 25 T cell receptor beta chains were all read from a single sample in a study of control samples from healthy donors and cancer patients. The method was immunoSEQ multiplex PCR; TCRdb's version includes in-frame clones alone and lacks a portion of them. The sample gives 88,000 or so clones, over 90% of which show up once; about 5% is in the top ten. Sequencing used blood. Receptors originate from a woman aged 18-35 years in good health.

The chain combines TRBV9 with TRBJ1-1; 9 bases agree with TRBD1. V was clipped by 5 bases and J by 6 bases; unmatched bases: 8. CDR3 length: 14 amino acids. Germline V lookup: CDR1 SGDLS, CDR2 YYNGEE. DNA for the CDR3: TGTGCCAGCAGGAAAGGACAGGGGACCGCTGAAGCTTTCTTT. Protein product: CASRKGQGTAEAFF.

The rearrangement joins TRBV7-3 to TRBJ2-1; 8 nucleotides line up with TRBD1. Trimming at V came to 1 base and at J to 5 bases, leaving 1 base not matched to a gene. CDR3 length equals 14 residues. Per the germline V gene, CDR1 is SGHTA and CDR2 is FQGTGA. This chain's CDR3 is CASSLMTGDNEQFF. The CDR3 DNA sequence: TGTGCCAGCAGCTTAATGACAGGGGACAATGAGCAGTTCTTC.

The chain joins TRBV28 to TRBJ2-2; 7 bases align to TRBD2. In germline, CDR1 is MDHEN, CDR2 SYDVKM. The trim removed 8 bases at V and 2 bases at J, leaving 8 bases unmatched. The CDR3 sequence is 15 residues long. CDR3 sequence: CASHNWGGNTGELFF. CDR3 bases: TGTGCCAGCCATAACTGGGGGGGAAACACCGGGGAGCTGTTTTTT.

The chain joins TRBV5-1 to TRBJ1-2; D might be TRBD1 (6 bases). The CDR3 runs 13 residues. CDR1 SGHRS and CDR2 YFSETQ come from the germline V gene. V lost 2 bases, J lost 4 bases, and 9 bases lay in between. CDR3 loop: CASSFDRLYGYTF. Here the CDR3 DNA reads TGCGCCAGCAGCTTCGACAGGCTCTATGGCTACACCTTC.

J is TRBJ2-4 and V is TRBV13, with TRBD1 matching 10 bases. Germline V gene sequence: CDR1 PRHDT, CDR2 FYEKMQ (reference sequence). The CDR3 covers 18 residues. V lost 5 bases, J lost 1 base, and 11 bases stayed unmatched. This chain's CDR3 is CASSRQDRGRTAKNIQYF. The CDR3 region has the DNA TGTGCCAGCAGCCGCCAAGACAGGGGGCGAACGGCCAAAAACATTCAGTACTTC. Together with reference TRBV13 and TRBJ2-4, the CDR3 gives the full variable domain: AAGVIQSPRHLIKEKRETATLKCYPIPRHDTVYWYQQGPGQDPQFLISFYEKMQSDKGSIPDRFSAQQFSDYHSELNMSSLELGDSALYFCASSRQDRGRTAKNIQYFGAGTRLSVL.

The gene calls are TRBV10-3 and TRBJ1-1, with 7 bases aligning to TRBD1. The ends lost 6 bases at V and 4 bases at J; junction bases unmatched: 8. This CDR3 region has 14 residues. Germline V gene sequence: CDR1 ENHRY, CDR2 SYGVKD. In nucleotides, the CDR3 is TGTGCCATCAGCCGCGGACAGGAGGGCACTGAAGCTTTCTTT. The encoded protein is CAISRGQEGTEAFF.

CDR3 in DNA: TGTGCCAGCAGGGGGACAGGGGGCCCTGGCTACACCTTC. Translation: CASRGTGGPGYTF. The V gene is TRBV28, the J gene TRBJ1-2, with 12 bases identical to TRBD1. J was trimmed by 7 bases and V by 6 bases; bases with no gene match: 3. The CDR3 has 13 residues. The germline CDR1 and CDR2 sequences are MDHEN and SYDVKM.

J is TRBJ1-2 and V is TRBV28; D might be TRBD1 (5 bases). The ends were cut back, 4 bases at V and 4 bases at J, with 16 bases in the middle. Germline CDR1 is MDHEN and CDR2 is SYDVKM. The CDR3 sequence is 15 residues long. CDR3 residues: CASSSHPGLVYGYTF. CDR3 DNA: TGTGCCAGCAGTTCCCACCCAGGGCTCGTCTATGGCTACACCTTC.

V gene TRBV13 combines with J gene TRBJ2-3, with TRBD1 as a possible D gene (5 bases). Trimming shortened V by 2 bases and J by 10 bases, and 22 bases separated the two germline ends. There are 16 residues in the CDR3. Germline CDR1 PRHDT, CDR2 FYEKMQ (reference sequence). The CDR3 is CASSLSLAGPLRAQYF. The CDR3, as DNA: TGTGCCAGCAGCTTATCTCTGGCAGGACCTCTCAGGGCGCAGTATTTT.

V is TRBV27 and J is TRBJ1-5; D not resolved. Trimming stripped 0 bases from V and 1 base from J, with 13 bases between. CDR1 MNHEY and CDR2 SMNVEV come from the germline V gene (reference sequence). This CDR3 is built from 17 residues. CDR3 amino acids: CASSLSFGVGSNQPQHF. CDR3 nucleotides: TGTGCCAGCAGTTTATCGTTCGGGGTTGGGAGCAATCAGCCCCAGCATTTT.

V is TRBV7-8 and J is TRBJ1-2; D may be TRBD1 (6 bases). V was trimmed by 1 base and J by 7 bases, leaving 22 bases between them. The CDR3 runs 17 residues. CDR1 SGHVS and CDR2 FQNEAQ come from the germline V gene. The CDR3 region is CASSLVSSWDIISGYTF. DNA for the CDR3: TGTGCCAGCAGCTTAGTCTCTAGCTGGGACATAATTAGTGGCTACACCTTC.

Concerning this clone: At one end the junction does not follow the germline gene, possibly because of a read error. The chain uses TRBV9 and TRBJ1-4; possibly TRBD1 for D (5 bases). The CDR3 length is 14 residues. The germline gives CDR1 SGDLS, CDR2 YYNGEE. The CDR3 nucleotides are TGTGCCCGCAGCGGCGGGGGGTGGAGTGAAAAACTGTTTTTT. Amino acid sequence: CARSGGGWSEKLFF.

This clone was counted a few times. The V gene is TRBV6-2 or TRBV6-3, the J gene TRBJ2-2, with 8 positions matching TRBD2. V gave up 4 bases and J gave up 5 bases; unmatched junction bases: 3. The CDR3 totals 14 residues. The germline CDR1 and CDR2 sequences are MNHEY and SVGEGT. CDR3 protein: CASSLAGGTGELFF. The CDR3 region has the DNA TGTGCCAGCAGTTTGGCGGGAGGAACCGGGGAGCTGTTTTTT.

The rearrangement uses TRBV6-5 and TRBJ2-7; D is tentatively TRBD1 or TRBD2 (6 bases each). Germline CDR1 and CDR2: MNHEY and SVGAGI. The CDR3 sequence is 14 residues long. Trimming removed 5 bases at V and 0 bases at J, with 11 bases between. CDR3 bases: TGTGCCAGCAGTCCGCGGGACACCTCCTACGAGCAGTACTTC. Translation gives CASSPRDTSYEQYF.

The CDR3 is CSASYSFF. Here the CDR3 DNA reads TGCAGTGCTAGTTATTCGTTCTTC. This chain connects TRBV20-1 to TRBJ2-1, with D unclear. Trimming shortened V by 3 bases and J by 15 bases, and 6 bases separated the two germline ends. Germline V lookup: CDR1 DFQATT, CDR2 SNEGSKA (reference sequence). The CDR3 loop spans 8 amino acids.

The chain recombines TRBV27 with TRBJ1-2, with 7 bases identical to TRBD1. Germline loops: CDR1 MNHEY, CDR2 SMNVEV (reference sequence). V was clipped by 7 bases and J by 2 bases; unmatched bases: 10. This CDR3 has 15 residues. The CDR3, as DNA: TGTGCCAGCACTAGGTTGGACAGGACAAACTATGGCTACACCTTC. This sequence encodes CASTRLDRTNYGYTF.

This chain connects TRBV25-1 to TRBJ2-7; no clear D gene. The CDR3 is 11 amino acids. V dropped 5 bases and J dropped 9 bases, with 11 bases sitting between them. The germline CDR1 and CDR2 sequences are MGHDK and SYGVNS. CDR3 bases: TGTGCCAGCAGTCCGAGCGAGAGGCAGTACTTC. This gives the protein CASSPSERQYF.

The chain joins TRBV28 to TRBJ1-2; no definite D call. CDR1 is MDHEN and CDR2 is SYDVKM in the germline V gene. V was clipped by 3 bases and J by 4 bases, with 15 bases between them. CDR3 length: 15 amino acids. The CDR3 is CASSLAVGNVYGYTF. DNA for the CDR3: TGTGCCAGCAGTTTGGCCGTGGGGAATGTCTATGGCTACACCTTC.

J is TRBJ2-5 and V is TRBV11-2; the match to TRBD2 covers 9 bases. J lost 5 bases, V lost 8 bases, and 9 bases had no gene match. Germline V gives CDR1 SGHAT, CDR2 FQNNGV. The CDR3 loop spans 14 amino acids. The CDR3 reads CASERGAGRETQYF. The DNA for the CDR3 is TGTGCCAGCGAGCGGGGGGCAGGGCGGGAGACCCAGTACTTC.

The J gene is TRBJ2-3, the V gene TRBV18; no reliable D call. CDR1 is KGHSH, CDR2 LQKENI, per germline. V lost 1 base and J lost 0, with 11 bases in between. The CDR3 spans 16 residues. CDR3 amino acids: CASSPLPGSSTDTQYF. The CDR3 coding sequence is TGTGCCAGCTCACCACTTCCGGGTTCGAGCACAGATACGCAGTATTTT.

The chain is built from TRBV2 and TRBJ1-5; TRBD1 aligns across 7 bases. This CDR3 comprises 18 residues. V lost 6 bases to trimming and J lost 4 bases; unmatched junction nucleotides: 18. Germline V lookup: CDR1 SNHLY, CDR2 FYNNEI. The CDR3 loop is CASRGTGTASPGNQPQHF. The CDR3 DNA is TGTGCCAGCAGGGGAACCGGGACAGCCAGCCCAGGAAATCAGCCCCAGCATTTT.

The chain links TRBV5-1 to TRBJ1-5; a possible D gene is TRBD1 (5 bases). The germline V gene encodes CDR1 SGHRS and CDR2 YFSETQ. The V end lost 0 bases, the J end lost 4 bases, and 11 bases lay between the germline ends. This CDR3 region has 15 residues. DNA for the CDR3: TGCGCCAGCAGCTTGGAAACAGGTACGAATCAGCCCCAGCATTTT. Protein: CASSLETGTNQPQHF.

The chain couples TRBV27 to TRBJ2-7, with D uncertain. The germline V and J ends were trimmed by 0 bases and 4 bases, with 7 bases remaining between them. There are 13 residues in the CDR3. Looked up from germline, CDR1 is MNHEY and CDR2 is SMNVEV (reference sequence). Here the CDR3 DNA reads TGTGCCAGCAGTTTATCTTGGCCATACGAGCAGTACTTC. Translation: CASSLSWPYEQYF.

The J gene is TRBJ2-2, the V gene TRBV11-3; D is unclear. V dropped 0 bases and J dropped 5 bases, with 13 bases sitting between them. The CDR3 runs to 16 residues. CDR1 is SGHNT, CDR2 YENEEA, per germline. As DNA, the CDR3 is TGTGCCAGCAGCTTAGATTCTTGGGGAAGGACCGGGGAGCTGTTTTTT. Its protein product is CASSLDSWGRTGELFF.

This chain links TRBV27 with TRBJ1-4, with D maybe TRBD1 (5 bases). Trimming left V 3 bases short and J 4 bases short, with 15 bases between. Germline CDR1 MNHEY, CDR2 SMNVEV (reference sequence). This CDR3 is 16 amino acids long. The CDR3 DNA reads TGTGCCAGCAGTTTTTCCCTAGGGGAGGTTAATGAAAAACTGTTTTTT. Its translation: CASSFSLGEVNEKLFF.